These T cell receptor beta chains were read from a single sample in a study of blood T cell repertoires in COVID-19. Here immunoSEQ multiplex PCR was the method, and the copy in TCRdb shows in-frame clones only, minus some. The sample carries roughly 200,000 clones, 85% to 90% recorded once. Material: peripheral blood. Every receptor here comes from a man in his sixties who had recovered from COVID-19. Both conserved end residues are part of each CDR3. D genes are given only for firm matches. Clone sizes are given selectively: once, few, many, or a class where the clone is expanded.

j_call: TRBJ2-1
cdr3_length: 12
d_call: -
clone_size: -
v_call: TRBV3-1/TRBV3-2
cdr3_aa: CASSQVQREQFF
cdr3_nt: TGTGCCAGCAGCCAAGTTCAACGGGAGCAGTTCTTC

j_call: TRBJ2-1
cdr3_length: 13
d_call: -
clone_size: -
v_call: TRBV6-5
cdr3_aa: CASSLQGRNEQFF
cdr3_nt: TGTGCCAGCAGTTTACAGGGGAGGAATGAGCAGTTCTTC

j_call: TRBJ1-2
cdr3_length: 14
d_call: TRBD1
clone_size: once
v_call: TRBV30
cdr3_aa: CAWSRTGTNYGYTF
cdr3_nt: TGTGCCTGGTCCAGGACAGGGACAAACTATGGCTACACCTTC

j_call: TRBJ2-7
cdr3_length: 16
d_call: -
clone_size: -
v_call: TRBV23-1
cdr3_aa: CASSSTLPLSSYEQYF
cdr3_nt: TGCGCCAGTAGCTCGACGCTACCACTTAGCTCCTACGAGCAGTACTTC

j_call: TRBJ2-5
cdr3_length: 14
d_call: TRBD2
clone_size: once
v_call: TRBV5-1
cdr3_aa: CASSASGRGETQYF
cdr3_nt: TGCGCCAGCAGCGCCAGCGGGAGGGGGGAGACCCAGTACTTC

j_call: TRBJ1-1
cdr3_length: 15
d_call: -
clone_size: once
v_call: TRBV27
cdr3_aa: CASSRTLPDSTEAFF
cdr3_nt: TGTGCCAGCAGTAGGACACTTCCGGACAGCACTGAAGCTTTCTTT

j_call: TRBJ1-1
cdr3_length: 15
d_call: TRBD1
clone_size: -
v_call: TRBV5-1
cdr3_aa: CASSLVGTGDTEAFF
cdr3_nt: TGCGCCAGCAGCTTGGTTGGGACAGGGGACACTGAAGCTTTCTTT

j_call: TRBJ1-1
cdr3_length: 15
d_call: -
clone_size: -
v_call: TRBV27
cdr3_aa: CASSLTQEGNTEAFF
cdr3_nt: TGTGCCAGCAGTTTAACACAGGAGGGGAACACTGAAGCTTTCTTT

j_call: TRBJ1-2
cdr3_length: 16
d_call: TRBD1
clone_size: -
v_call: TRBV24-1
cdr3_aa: CATSDSDRGGGYGYTF
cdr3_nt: TGTGCCACCAGTGATTCCGACAGGGGAGGCGGCTATGGCTACACCTTC

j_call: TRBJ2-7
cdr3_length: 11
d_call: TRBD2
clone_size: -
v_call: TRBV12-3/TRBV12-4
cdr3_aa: CASSGGYEQYF
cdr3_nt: TGTGCCAGCTCCGGGGGGTACGAGCAGTACTTC

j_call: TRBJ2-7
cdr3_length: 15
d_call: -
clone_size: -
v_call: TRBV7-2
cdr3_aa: CASSFNPGTHYEQYF
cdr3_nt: TGTGCCAGCAGCTTCAATCCCGGGACACACTACGAGCAGTACTTC

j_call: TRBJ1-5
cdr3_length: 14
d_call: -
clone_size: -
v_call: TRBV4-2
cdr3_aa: CASSQDGSNQPQHF
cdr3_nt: TGTGCCAGCAGCCAAGACGGTAGCAATCAGCCCCAGCATTTT

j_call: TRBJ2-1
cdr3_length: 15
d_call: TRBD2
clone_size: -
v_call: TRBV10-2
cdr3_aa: CASSGLAGVNNEQFF
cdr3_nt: TGCGCCAGCAGTGGGCTAGCGGGAGTAAACAATGAGCAGTTCTTC

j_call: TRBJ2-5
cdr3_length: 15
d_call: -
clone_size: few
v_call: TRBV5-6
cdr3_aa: CASSRRGFGQETQYF
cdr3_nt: TGTGCCAGCAGCCGGCGGGGTTTTGGCCAAGAGACCCAGTACTTC

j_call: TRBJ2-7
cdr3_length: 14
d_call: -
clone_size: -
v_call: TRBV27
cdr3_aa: CASSFTLLAGEQYF
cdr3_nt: TGTGCCAGCAGTTTTACCCTCCTGGCGGGCGAGCAGTACTTC

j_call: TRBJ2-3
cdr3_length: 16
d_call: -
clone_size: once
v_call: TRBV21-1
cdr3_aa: CASSAKVAGGRDTQYF
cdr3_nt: TGTGCCAGCAGCGCCAAAGTGGCAGGGGGCCGAGATACGCAGTATTTT

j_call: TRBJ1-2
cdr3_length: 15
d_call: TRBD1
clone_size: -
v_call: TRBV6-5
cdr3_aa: CASSPGQGSAYGYTF
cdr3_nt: TGTGCCAGCAGTCCAGGACAGGGTTCCGCCTATGGCTACACCTTC

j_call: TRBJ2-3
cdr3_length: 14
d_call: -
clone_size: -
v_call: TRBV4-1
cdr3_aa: CASSQRAATDTQYF
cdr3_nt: TGCGCCAGCAGCCAGAGGGCGGCCACAGATACGCAGTATTTT

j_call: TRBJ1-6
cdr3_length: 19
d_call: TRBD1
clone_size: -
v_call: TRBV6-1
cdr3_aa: CASSEAMTSSQGEISPLHF
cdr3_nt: TGTGCCAGCAGTGAAGCTATGACCTCGAGTCAGGGGGAAATTTCACCCCTCCACTTT

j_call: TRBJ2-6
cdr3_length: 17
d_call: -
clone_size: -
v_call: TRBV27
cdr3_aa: CASSHPRRGAGANVLTF
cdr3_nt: TGTGCCAGCAGTCACCCCCGTCGGGGGGCCGGGGCCAACGTCCTGACTTTC